These 22 T cell receptor beta chains were all obtained from the same sample, sequenced in a study of T cell changes during pregnancy in multiple sclerosis (dated by TCRdb to the late 2010s). The library was obtained by the immunoSEQ multiplex PCR assay. As stored in TCRdb, this immuneACCESS dataset retains in-frame rearrangements with V and J assigned. A fraction of the clones does not appear; measured against another copy, unresolved V genes explain less than half of the discrepancy, and the remainder lacks a known reason. The table for this sample lists around 80,000 clones; around 92% of them were counted only once. The ten largest account for 2.6% of the sample. The sequenced sample was peripheral blood, obtained before pregnancy. Every receptor here comes from a female donor with multiple sclerosis, enrolled in a pregnancy study.

This chain links TRBV19 with TRBJ2-1; 8 bases match TRBD2. Germline CDR1 LNHDA, CDR2 SQIVND (reference sequence). The CDR3 has 14 amino acids. V was clipped by 6 bases and J by 5 bases; unmatched bases: 6. Written as DNA, the CDR3 is TGTGCCAGTAGAAGGAGCGGGAGTAACAATGAGCAGTTCTTC. It encodes CASRRSGSNNEQFF.

The V and J genes are TRBV27 and TRBJ2-3; no reliable D call. The CDR3 runs to 12 residues. V lost 6 bases and J 4 bases, leaving 8 bases between the germline ends. The germline V gene has CDR1 MNHEY and CDR2 SMNVEV (reference sequence). CDR3 region: CASSSTPDTQYF. CDR3 coding DNA: TGTGCCAGCAGCTCTACCCCAGATACGCAGTATTTT.

The chain joins TRBV28 to TRBJ2-2; D is unresolved. CDR1 is MDHEN and CDR2 is SYDVKM in the germline V gene. Trimming removed 5 bases from V and 5 bases from J, with 9 bases in between. The length of the CDR3 is 13 residues. This CDR3 is CASSPRLTGELFF. CDR3 in DNA: TGTGCCAGCAGTCCCAGACTGACCGGGGAGCTGTTTTTT.

V usage is TRBV6-1 and J usage is TRBJ2-5; D may be TRBD1 (5 bases). Germline V gene data show CDR1 as MNHNS and CDR2 as SASEGT. V shed 6 bases and J shed 4 bases, with 15 bases lying between them. The CDR3 runs to 14 residues. The CDR3 sequence: CASSPDRRRETQYF. In DNA, the CDR3 is TGTGCCAGCAGCCCAGACAGACGCCGAGAGACCCAGTACTTC.

This rearrangement joins TRBV27 to TRBJ2-7; 7 bases align to TRBD1. Germline loops: CDR1 MNHEY, CDR2 SMNVEV (reference sequence). This CDR3 spans 15 amino acids. V was pared by 6 bases and J by 0 bases, with 8 bases of the junction left unmatched. The CDR3 loop is CASRTGTVSSYEQYF. CDR3 bases: TGTGCCAGCAGGACGGGGACAGTGAGCTCCTACGAGCAGTACTTC.

The rearrangement uses TRBV7-8 and TRBJ2-7, with TRBD2 matching 11 bases. Germline lookup yields CDR1 SGHVS and CDR2 FQNEAQ. The CDR3 length is 18 residues. V shed 0 bases, J shed 2 bases, and the junction held 9 bases outside the gene matches. The CDR3 DNA reads as TGTGCCAGCAGCTTAGCGGGTAATAGCGGGAGGGTTACCTACGAGCAGTACTTC. The encoded protein is CASSLAGNSGRVTYEQYF. Together with reference TRBV7-8 and TRBJ2-7, the CDR3 gives the full variable domain: GAGVSQSPRYKVAKRGQDVALRCDPISGHVSLFWYQQALGQGPEFLTYFQNEAQLDKSGLPSDRFFAERPEGSVSTLKIQRTQQEDSAVYLCASSLAGNSGRVTYEQYFGPGTRLTVT.

The J gene is TRBJ1-1, the V gene TRBV10-3; D is perhaps TRBD1 (6 bases). Germline V CDR1 and CDR2: ENHRY, SYGVKD. The CDR3 extends over 15 amino acids. The V and J ends lost 0 bases and 6 bases respectively, with 14 bases between them. CDR3 in amino acids: CAISESGRGGAEAFF. The CDR3 DNA reads TGTGCCATCAGTGAGTCGGGGAGGGGGGGAGCTGAAGCTTTCTTT.

The J gene is TRBJ2-3, the V gene TRBV11-2; TRBD2 matches at 10 bases. The CDR3 covers 17 residues. With V trimmed by 5 bases and J by 3 bases, 11 bases remained unmatched. Germline CDR1 SGHAT, CDR2 FQNNGV. DNA of the CDR3: TGTGCCAGCAGCCTCGTCCCTAGCGGGAGCAGGACAGATACGCAGTATTTT. Translated, it gives CASSLVPSGSRTDTQYF. The full variable domain, with the rest looked up from reference TRBV11-2 and TRBJ2-3, is EAGVAQSPRYKIIEKRQSVAFWCNPISGHATLYWYQQILGQGPKLLIQFQNNGVVDDSQLPKDRFSAERLKGVDSTLKIQPAKLEDSAVYLCASSLVPSGSRTDTQYFGPGTRLTVL.

V gene TRBV6-4 combines with J gene TRBJ2-1; TRBD2 agrees at 10 bases. The ends lost 6 bases at V and 8 bases at J; junction bases unmatched: 10. This CDR3 is 15 amino acids long. Per germline, CDR1 MRHNA and CDR2 SNTAGT. CDR3 in amino acids: CASSAVASGSDEQFF. The CDR3 DNA follows: TGTGCCAGCAGCGCCGTGGCTAGCGGGAGTGATGAGCAGTTCTTC.

This chain joins TRBV5-4 and TRBJ1-1, with TRBD1 as a possible D gene (5 bases). The germline CDR1 and CDR2 sequences are SGHNT and YYREEE (reference sequence). With 1 base removed from V and 4 bases from J, the gap between germline ends came to 11 bases. The CDR3 is 14 residues long. This CDR3 reads CASSLRGLGTEAFF. The CDR3 DNA is TGTGCCAGCAGCTTGAGGGGTTTGGGCACTGAAGCTTTCTTT.

V usage is TRBV7-3 and J usage is TRBJ2-1; 8 nucleotides line up with TRBD2. This CDR3 region has 16 residues. V shed 4 bases, J shed 3 bases, and the junction held 8 bases outside the gene matches. Germline V lookup: CDR1 SGHTA, CDR2 FQGTGA. The CDR3 region is CASSWGREGVYNEQFF. The CDR3 coding sequence is TGTGCCAGCAGCTGGGGACGGGAGGGGGTCTACAATGAGCAGTTCTTC.

This rearrangement joins TRBV4-1 to TRBJ1-2; D gene uncertain. Per the germline V gene, CDR1 is MGHRA and CDR2 is YSYEKL. V was cut by 3 bases and J by 2 bases, with 13 bases left in between. This CDR3 contains 15 residues. CDR3 in DNA: TGCGCCAGCAGCCAGGAAAAGCGACCCAACTATGGCTACACCTTC. Translated, it gives CASSQEKRPNYGYTF.

This clone has only a few counts. The rearrangement joins TRBV5-5 to TRBJ1-5; D is undetermined. Trimming took off 0 bases at V and 9 bases at J, with 10 bases between the two ends. The CDR3 is made up of 13 amino acids. Germline V gene data show CDR1 as SGHKS and CDR2 as YYEKEE (reference sequence). The CDR3 region has the DNA TGTGCCAGCAGCTTGGGACAACCTGGGCCCCAGCATTTT. It translates to CASSLGQPGPQHF.

This rearrangement joins TRBV9 to TRBJ2-5; 8 positions agree with TRBD1. Unmatched junction bases numbered 11, after V lost 3 bases and J lost 4 bases. This CDR3 region has 16 residues. CDR1 and CDR2 from the germline V gene are SGDLS and YYNGEE. CDR3 protein: CASSAAGTGGVETQYF. The CDR3 nucleotides read TGTGCCAGCAGCGCCGCCGGGACAGGAGGCGTAGAGACCCAGTACTTC.

In its sample, this clone was seen once. V usage is TRBV7-3 and J usage is TRBJ2-6; 7 bases agree with TRBD1. V was clipped by 5 bases and J by 1 base; unmatched bases: 8. The CDR3 runs to 17 residues. Germline loops: CDR1 SGHTA, CDR2 FQGTGA. CDR3 nucleotide sequence: TGTGCCAGCAGCCAGGGGGTAGTGCAATCTGGGGCCAACGTCCTGACTTTC. This codes for CASSQGVVQSGANVLTF.

J is TRBJ1-2 and V is TRBV4-2; D is uncertain. The germline V gene has CDR1 LGHNA and CDR2 YNFKEQ. V lost 0 bases and J 1 base, leaving 6 bases between the germline ends. CDR3 size: 14 residues. The CDR3 reads CASSQDEGNYGYTF. The CDR3 DNA is TGTGCCAGCAGCCAAGATGAGGGTAACTATGGCTACACCTTC.

This rearrangement joins TRBV28 to TRBJ1-2; D perhaps matches TRBD1 (5 bases). V was pared by 2 bases and J by 4 bases, with 11 bases between. CDR1 is MDHEN, CDR2 SYDVKM, per germline. The CDR3 is 14 amino acids. DNA for the CDR3: TGTGCCAGCAGTTTACTCCAGGGCTCCTATGGCTACACCTTC. It specifies CASSLLQGSYGYTF.

This chain uses TRBV2 with TRBJ2-2; TRBD1 agrees at 9 bases. Trimming took 9 bases from V and 1 from J; bases not matched to a gene: 6. In germline, CDR1 is SNHLY, CDR2 FYNNEI. The CDR3 extends over 15 amino acids. The chain's CDR3 is CARDPGQGNTGELFF. CDR3 bases: TGTGCCAGAGATCCGGGACAGGGGAACACCGGGGAGCTGTTTTTT.

The CDR3: CASRLGTTHTGELFF. CDR3 nucleotides: TGCGCCAGCAGACTCGGGACTACCCACACCGGGGAGCTGTTTTTT. This rearrangement joins TRBV5-1 to TRBJ2-2; 7 bases match TRBD2. The CDR3 is made up of 15 amino acids. With V trimmed by 5 bases and J by 3 bases, 7 bases remained unmatched. CDR1 is SGHRS, CDR2 YFSETQ, per germline.

This chain links TRBV28 with TRBJ1-4; 11 bases map to TRBD1. Germline-derived CDR1 and CDR2 are MDHEN and SYDVKM. This CDR3 has 15 amino acids. V gave up 5 bases and J gave up 10 bases; unmatched junction bases: 9. The CDR3 DNA reads as TGTGCCAGCAGTAACTTTCCGGGACAGGGGGGAAAACTGTTTTTT. This encodes CASSNFPGQGGKLFF.

This clone has a single count. J is TRBJ2-3 and V is TRBV4-1; D is unclear. The V end was cut by 5 bases, the J end by 2 bases, with 11 bases between. The CDR3 is 14 residues long. The germline gives CDR1 MGHRA, CDR2 YSYEKL. The CDR3 region is CASSNSELTDTQYF. CDR3 coding DNA: TGCGCCAGCAGCAACAGTGAACTCACAGATACGCAGTATTTT.

The rearrangement uses TRBV27 and TRBJ2-3; possible D gene TRBD2, 6 bases. The length of the CDR3 is 16 residues. Trimming stripped 2 bases from V and 0 bases from J, with 12 bases between. CDR1 and CDR2 from the germline V gene are MNHEY and SMNVEV (reference sequence). CDR3 amino acids: CASSLLAGPSTDTQYF. CDR3 DNA sequence: TGTGCCAGCAGTTTACTGGCGGGGCCCAGCACAGATACGCAGTATTTT.